These 20 T cell receptor beta chains share one sample of origin, sequenced in a study of blood T cells in healthy people across ages. The second PCR ran about 6 to 12 cycles with a sample-barcoded 5' primer and J-beta primers. One entry per CDR3 protein results from TCRdb running MiXCR on the 5' RACE reads. This repertoire shows about 1.4 million distinct CDR3 sequences, approximately 60% found once; its top ten account for 6.5% to 8.5%. Sequencing was done on a sample of blood. Source of these receptors: a man younger than 35 in good health.

This chain links TRBV6-5 with TRBJ1-6; no clear D gene. V was pared by 6 bases and J by 10 bases, with 10 bases between. The germline gives CDR1 MNHEY, CDR2 SVGAGI. The length of the CDR3 is 12 residues. In DNA, the CDR3 is TGTGCCAGCAGCCGACCCAAGTCACCCCTCCACTTT. Translating it yields CASSRPKSPLHF.

V is TRBV9 and J is TRBJ2-1; TRBD2 agrees at 7 bases. Germline-derived CDR1 and CDR2 are SGDLS and YYNGEE. J gave up 9 bases and V 0 bases, and 12 bases lay outside the gene matches. This CDR3 region has 16 residues. The chain's CDR3 is CASSVEVGRRPTEQFF. The CDR3 bases are TGTGCCAGCAGCGTAGAGGTCGGGAGGCGACCCACTGAGCAGTTCTTC.

The J gene is TRBJ1-2, the V gene TRBV6-6; 7 positions agree with TRBD1. Germline lookup yields CDR1 MNHNY and CDR2 SVGAGI (reference sequence). The CDR3 has 15 amino acids. V shed 0 bases and J 6 bases; nucleotides not matched to a gene: 7. The DNA of the CDR3 is TGTGCCAGCAGTTACTCGACAGGGTCCGTCCATGGCTACACCTTC. Its protein is CASSYSTGSVHGYTF.

The rearrangement uses TRBV29-1 and TRBJ1-1; 9 bases match TRBD1. CDR1 is SQVTM and CDR2 is ANQGSEA in the germline V gene. The CDR3 sequence is 13 residues long. The V gene end was trimmed by 8 bases and the J gene end by 9 bases; junction bases not matched to a gene: 13. The DNA of the CDR3 is TGCAGCCCAAGGGGACAGGGTATTTCGAAAGCTTTCTTT. This codes for CSPRGQGISKAFF.

This clonotype was observed many times. The chain combines TRBV27 with TRBJ2-7; D uncertain. Trimming left V 3 bases short and J 3 bases short, with 9 bases between. The CDR3 length is 13 residues. CDR1 is MNHEY, CDR2 SMNVEV, per germline (reference sequence). The CDR3 here is CASSLGSGYEQYF. The CDR3 region has the DNA TGTGCCAGCAGTTTGGGGTCCGGCTACGAGCAGTACTTC.

V is TRBV4-2 and J is TRBJ2-3, with TRBD1 identical over 8 bases. Germline CDR1 LGHNA, CDR2 YNFKEQ. This CDR3 is 18 amino acids long. The trim removed 2 bases at V and 5 bases at J, leaving 15 bases unmatched. In nucleotides, the CDR3 is TGTGCCAGCAGCCAACGTCTAAGACAGGGGAGAGTGGGAGATACGCAGTATTTT. Amino acid sequence: CASSQRLRQGRVGDTQYF.

A few counts support this clonotype. The genes are TRBV14 and TRBJ1-4; D ambiguous. CDR3 length: 15 residues. Germline-derived CDR1 and CDR2 are SGHDN and FVKESK. Trimming pared 4 bases from V and 3 bases from J, leaving 12 bases between. The CDR3 loop is CASSPSWSSNEKLFF. The CDR3 DNA reads as TGTGCCAGCAGCCCCTCGTGGAGCTCTAATGAAAAACTGTTTTTT.

J is TRBJ1-2 and V is TRBV20-1, with TRBD1 as a possible D gene (6 bases). Germline lookup yields CDR1 DFQATT and CDR2 SNEGSKA (reference sequence). V was shortened by 4 bases and J by 8 bases, with 20 bases between the two germline ends. The CDR3 sequence is 14 residues long. CDR3 DNA: TGCAGTGCTATCGAGGGCAGGGGAGGTTGGGGCTACACCTTC. Its translation is CSAIEGRGGWGYTF.

This chain connects TRBV5-1 to TRBJ2-7; possibly TRBD1 for D (5 bases). The CDR3 loop spans 13 amino acids. CDR1 and CDR2 (germline): SGHRS, YFSETQ. V dropped 8 bases and J dropped 2 bases, with 14 bases sitting between them. CDR3 sequence: CASKTDTTYEQYF. The CDR3 coding sequence is TGCGCCAGTAAGACAGATACAACCTACGAGCAGTACTTC.

A few counts support this clonotype. The chain links TRBV20-1 to TRBJ2-1, with TRBD2 matching over 8 bases. V lost 0 bases, J lost 2 bases, and 6 bases stayed unmatched. This CDR3 comprises 16 residues. Germline lookup yields CDR1 DFQATT and CDR2 SNEGSKA (reference sequence). CDR3 nucleotide sequence: TGCAGTGCTAGAGAGCCGGGGCGGGAGGCCTACAATGAGCAGTTCTTC. Translation gives CSAREPGREAYNEQFF.

V usage is TRBV20-1 and J usage is TRBJ1-2, with TRBD1 as a possible D gene (5 bases). V was pared by 3 bases and J by 0 bases, with 8 bases between. The CDR3 spans 13 residues. Germline CDR1 is DFQATT and CDR2 is SNEGSKA (reference sequence). CDR3 sequence reads: CSASIGANYGYTF. CDR3 DNA sequence: TGCAGTGCTAGTATAGGGGCTAACTATGGCTACACCTTC.

CDR3: CASSTRTHNTGELFF. The CDR3, as DNA: TGCGCCAGCAGCACCCGGACTCATAACACCGGGGAGCTGTTTTTT. J is TRBJ2-2 and V is TRBV4-3, with D possibly TRBD2 on 5 matching bases. Germline V gene lookup returns CDR1 LGHNA and CDR2 YSLEER. The germline V and J ends were trimmed by 5 bases and 2 bases, with 12 bases remaining between them. The CDR3 spans 15 residues.

The rearrangement links TRBV27 to TRBJ2-1; TRBD2 aligns across 10 bases. Unmatched junction bases numbered 4, after V lost 1 base and J lost 7 bases. The CDR3 consists of 15 residues. Germline V CDR1 and CDR2: MNHEY, SMNVEV (reference sequence). CDR3 in DNA: TGTGCCAGCAGTTTATTCCTAGCGGGAGTTAATGAGCAGTTCTTC. Its protein is CASSLFLAGVNEQFF.

A few counts support this clonotype. V is TRBV3-1 and J is TRBJ1-2; D is ambiguous. The CDR3 totals 11 residues. Trimming removed 3 bases from V and 7 bases from J, with 6 bases in between. Germline CDR1 is LGHDT and CDR2 is YNNKEL (reference sequence). CDR3 residues: CASSQGVGYTF. The CDR3 nucleotides are TGTGCCAGCAGCCAGGGCGTTGGCTACACCTTC. The full variable domain, in which reference TRBV3-1 and TRBJ1-2 provide the parts outside the CDR3, is DTAVSQTPKYLVTQMGNDKSIKCEQNLGHDTMYWYKQDSKKFLKIMFSYNNKELIINETVPNRFSPKSPDKAHLNLHINSLELGDSAVYFCASSQGVGYTFGSGTRLTVV.

The CDR3, as DNA: TGTGCCATCAGTGACCCCCGAGTGGGGATCGGCTACAATGAGCAGTTCTTC. It codes for CAISDPRVGIGYNEQFF. This chain uses TRBV10-3 with TRBJ2-1; D unclear. Germline V gives CDR1 ENHRY, CDR2 SYGVKD. Trimming cost V 3 bases and J 3 bases, with 18 bases left between them. The CDR3 is 17 residues long.

This rearrangement joins TRBV7-2 to TRBJ2-1, with 8 nucleotides matching TRBD2. The DNA end is more similar to TRBJ2-7, so the J call may be wrong. The CDR3 length is 16 residues. In germline, CDR1 is SGHTA, CDR2 FQGNSA. The CDR3 coding sequence is TGTGCCAGCAGCTTAGGCGGGACTAGACTTTACAATGAGCAGTACTTC. Its translation: CASSLGGTRLYNEQYF.

The chain employs TRBV20-1 and TRBJ2-5; maybe TRBD2 (6 bases). CDR3 size: 14 residues. Trimming cost V 1 base and J 4 bases, with 13 bases left between them. In germline, CDR1 is DFQATT, CDR2 SNEGSKA (reference sequence). CDR3 in amino acids: CSARGMEGGETQYF. DNA for the CDR3: TGCAGTGCTAGAGGAATGGAGGGCGGAGAGACCCAGTACTTC.

This clonotype has ten or more counts. The chain employs TRBV7-2 and TRBJ1-2, with D uncertain. CDR3 length equals 13 residues. The V gene's germline CDR1 is SGHTA and CDR2 FQGNSA. Trimming left V 3 bases short and J 4 bases short, with 9 bases between. CDR3 loop: CASSLDGSYGYTF. The CDR3 DNA sequence: TGTGCCAGCAGCTTGGACGGTTCCTATGGCTACACCTTC. The full variable domain, with the rest looked up from reference TRBV7-2 and TRBJ1-2, is GAGVSQSPSNKVTEKGKDVELRCDPISGHTALYWYRQSLGQGLEFLIYFQGNSAPDKSGLPSDRFSAERTGGSVSTLTIQRTQQEDSAVYLCASSLDGSYGYTFGSGTRLTVV.

The V call is TRBV5-1, the J call TRBJ2-1; TRBD2 matches at 11 bases. V shed 4 bases and J 0 bases; nucleotides not matched to a gene: 9. The CDR3 sequence is 18 residues long. The germline gives CDR1 SGHRS, CDR2 YFSETQ. CDR3: CASSLGTSGTFSYNEQFF. The CDR3 nucleotides read TGCGCCAGCAGCCTGGGGACTAGCGGTACCTTCTCCTACAATGAGCAGTTCTTC.

This clonotype was observed a few times. This chain uses TRBV2 with TRBJ2-5; D call uncertain. Looked up from germline, CDR1 is SNHLY and CDR2 is FYNNEI. This CDR3 has 11 residues. Deletions cut 3 bases from V and 5 bases from J, with 4 bases between. The CDR3 coding sequence is TGTGCCAGCAGTGATTTGGAGACCCAGTACTTC. It translates to CASSDLETQYF.